This T cell receptor (beta chain) was retrieved from a study of CD8 T cells in ankylosing spondylitis. There are many counts of this clonotype. Germline CDR1 reads SGHRS; CDR2 reads YFSETQ. The V gene lost 0 bases and the J gene lost 7 bases, with 7 bases spanning the gap. The CDR3 covers 12 residues. TCRdb processed the 5' RACE reads anew with MiXCR; each CDR3 protein has one entry. The top ten hold approximately 2.5% of the sample, which has fewer than 250,000 distinct CDR3 sequences, under 12% seen once. The rearrangement links TRBV5-1 to TRBJ1-2, with D tentatively TRBD1 (5 bases). The sample was blood, either unsorted or a sorted T cell fraction (not recorded which). This receptor was identified in a male donor with ankylosing spondylitis or in good health (not recorded which). As DNA, the CDR3 is TGCGCCAGCAGCTTGGGGGGCGCTGGCTACACCTTC. It codes for CASSLGGAGYTF.